A selection of T cell receptor beta chains follows, all from one sample in a study of T cell repertoires in cytomegalovirus infection. Using its own MiXCR run on the reads, TCRdb lists one record per CDR3 protein. This table holds fewer than 850,000 distinct CDR3 sequences, roughly 28% found once. Antigens for these TCRs are unknown. This sample comprised cultured CD8+ T cells from PBMCs, obtained from culture after CMV antigen stimulation. The receptors derive from a human donor in good health (CMV status not recorded). Some clones in this sample may be carry-over from other donors' samples. Both conserved end residues are trimmed from each CDR3.

V	CDR3
TRBV20-1	SARGPESSYNEQF
TRBV12-3/TRBV12-4	ASSLGYLRGEKLF
TRBV10-3	AIRSRDRSTDSPLH
TRBV9	ASSVGWDRGFTGELF
TRBV24-1	ATSVPSGGGDYNEQF
TRBV12-3/TRBV12-4	ASSLRLATIGLDTQY
TRBV27	ASSLKRPYEQY
TRBV7-9	ASSPNGGESKNIQY
TRBV4-3	ASSQDIAGSNEQF
TRBV5-4	ASTPRGAGGTDTQY
TRBV19	ASSIGKYNEQF
TRBV4-2	ASSPEQGGNQPQH
TRBV5-4	ASSLRQAGPGYT
TRBV27	ASSQGPAYGYT
TRBV6-2/TRBV6-3	ASSQRQALAKNIQY
TRBV27	ASSLDRGAYEQY
TRBV5-5	ASSLVAMNTGELF
TRBV19	ASIGTFNQPQH
TRBV9	ASSKSTNYGYT
TRBV15	ATSRERTVNQPQH
TRBV2	ATRTGGSEQY
TRBV27	ASSSSYSSGEQF
TRBV6-5	ASSYPTGGQDTQY
TRBV4-3	ASSQDPLKDTQY
TRBV4-1	ASSQPSSGGPDTQY
TRBV19	ASTSRDRRSTDTQY
TRBV28	ASSFPGVYNEQF
TRBV12-2	ASRSHTGVQPQH
TRBV28	ASSLSWATGELF
TRBV15	ATSRDGNSNQPQH
TRBV29-1	SVETQGKNTEAF
TRBV6-6	ASSYYGYIGGGTTDTQY
TRBV29-1	SVEDPSSPYNEQF
TRBV29-1	SVVQTAPNYGYT
TRBV7-4	ASSLYRGQNTEAF
TRBV27	ASSLSIIGAGELF
TRBV7-9	ASSALQGSDEKLF
TRBV4-1	ASSQDPQVNEQF
TRBV24-1	ATSDMDPPADYGYT
TRBV7-6	ASTAITGDTEAF
TRBV20-1	SAPPGGETQY
TRBV7-2	ASSETGTGVTNTIY
TRBV10-2	ASSESLGQPYSYEQY
TRBV28	ASSADLGGADTQY
TRBV11-2	ASSLDPRDQETQY
TRBV6-1	ASSEALLTNQPQH
TRBV28	ASSTRDGIETQY
TRBV27	ASSFSSGANVLT
TRBV4-2	ASSQGAGSSNSPLH
TRBV20-1	SARWRVNTEAF
TRBV6-8	ASSYGATGGHGYT
TRBV10-3	AIRPQKSAPDTQY
TRBV29-1	SAAGTGIAGNTIY
TRBV7-8	ASSLGDDNQPQH
TRBV12-5	ASGFPGTGSEAF